This T cell receptor (beta chain) originates from a study of T-cell memory formation after mild COVID-19. About the study: There were largely donor-specific TCR clusters.

Germline values: CDR1 DFQATT, CDR2 SNEGSKA (reference sequence). With 7 bases clipped from V and 4 bases from J, the junction kept 9 bases outside the gene matches. The CDR3 loop spans 14 amino acids. About this clonotype: What it binds is not known.

Study-wide points: Several responding clones turned up in pre-infection memory, indicating that cross-reactive memory may have taken part.

TCR alpha and TCR beta cDNA libraries carrying sample barcodes and UMIs came from 5'RACE with constant-segment primers. TCRdb used MiXCR to reprocess the 5' RACE reads, holding one entry per CDR3 protein. The sample gives about 290,000 distinct CDR3 sequences, about 16% of which show up once; over 20% is in the top ten. The chain is built from TRBV20-1 and TRBJ2-1; 8 bases are shared with TRBD2. Sequences were obtained from PBMCs or a T cell subset sorted from them (not recorded which). The TCR originated in a man between 18 and 35 years old who had mild COVID-19 (a few samples of this study predate the infection). Cell type and time point are not known. CDR3 amino acids: CSVPGTSDYNEQFF. In nucleotides, the CDR3 is TGCAGTGTTCCCGGGACTAGTGATTACAATGAGCAGTTCTTC.